A single sample gave rise to the 8 T cell receptor beta chains below, sequenced in a study of Ad26.COV2.S vaccination and SARS-CoV-2 variants. The treatment here: about 20 received Ad26.COV2.S at low or high dose, single or two shots; several received placebo; per-sample allocation not given. The study sampled participants on day 63 after the first vaccine or placebo injection. TCRdb's copy holds only in-frame clones and misses some; the assay was immunoSEQ multiplex PCR. This sample has about 400,000 clones; around 89% occur once, and the top ten carry around 1.8%. Material: peripheral blood, obtained in a trial of Ad26.COV2.S vaccine versus placebo. The receptors here all came from a person aged 18-65 years who received the Ad26.COV2.S COVID-19 vaccine or a placebo.

The V and J genes are TRBV2 and TRBJ2-1; 8 bases are shared with TRBD2. The V and J ends lost 3 bases and 1 base, in that order; junction bases with no gene match: 2. Germline lookup yields CDR1 SNHLY and CDR2 FYNNEI. CDR3 size: 15 residues. The CDR3 nucleotides read TGTGCCAGCAGTGAGAAGCGGGAGTCCTACAATGAGCAGTTCTTC. Translation: CASSEKRESYNEQFF.

This chain connects TRBV5-1 to TRBJ2-5; the match to TRBD2 covers 9 bases. The J segment lost 2 bases and the V segment lost 2 bases, leaving 10 bases of the junction unmatched. Germline-derived CDR1 and CDR2 are SGHRS and YFSETQ. The CDR3 extends over 17 amino acids. CDR3 nucleotide sequence: TGCGCCAGCAGCTTAGGGGCTAGCGGGGATAAACAAGAGACCCAGTACTTC. Protein product: CASSLGASGDKQETQYF.

The chain is built from TRBV6-5 and TRBJ2-7, with D tentatively TRBD1 (7 bases). Looked up from germline, CDR1 is MNHEY and CDR2 is SVGAGI. With 7 bases removed from V and 6 bases from J, the gap between germline ends came to 13 bases. The CDR3 is 12 amino acids. Here the CDR3 DNA reads TGTGCCAGCAACCCAGGGGGAGGCGAGCAGTACTTC. It encodes CASNPGGGEQYF.

This clone was detected once. V and J are TRBV9 and TRBJ2-5; the D gene is possibly TRBD2 (7 bases). V was cut by 0 bases and J by 5 bases, with 11 bases left in between. This CDR3 is built from 14 residues. CDR1 SGDLS and CDR2 YYNGEE come from the germline V gene. CDR3 in amino acids: CASSVAGGGETQYF. Here the CDR3 DNA reads TGTGCCAGCAGCGTAGCGGGGGGCGGTGAGACCCAGTACTTC.

The J gene is TRBJ2-3, the V gene TRBV12-3 or TRBV12-4, with D hard to call. V was trimmed by 3 bases and J by 2 bases, leaving 6 bases between them. The CDR3 sequence is 13 residues long. The CDR3 sequence is CASSFTATDTQYF. DNA of the CDR3: TGTGCCAGCAGTTTTACAGCCACAGATACGCAGTATTTT.

The chain has TRBV10-3 and TRBJ2-7, with TRBD1 identical over 10 bases. The germline gives CDR1 ENHRY, CDR2 SYGVKD. This CDR3 comprises 14 residues. The J segment lost 4 bases and the V segment lost 6 bases, leaving 6 bases of the junction unmatched. CDR3 in DNA: TGTGCCATCAGGGACAGGGGGAGATTTTACGAGCAGTACTTC. This translates into CAIRDRGRFYEQYF.

This clone was observed once. V and J are TRBV2 and TRBJ2-2, with 7 bases aligning to TRBD2. This CDR3 contains 15 residues. V lost 7 bases to trimming and J lost 0 bases; unmatched junction nucleotides: 5. The germline V gene has CDR1 SNHLY and CDR2 FYNNEI. This chain's CDR3 is CASKRDFPNTGELFF. CDR3 sequence (DNA): TGTGCCAGCAAGCGGGACTTTCCGAACACCGGGGAGCTGTTTTTT.

The rearrangement links TRBV29-1 to TRBJ2-3; D unclear. Trimming pared 5 bases from V and 4 bases from J, leaving 7 bases between. CDR1 and CDR2 from the germline V gene are SQVTM and ANQGSEA. The CDR3 runs to 11 residues. The DNA of the CDR3 is TGCAGCGTTTCATGGGCAGATACGCAGTATTTT. It specifies CSVSWADTQYF.